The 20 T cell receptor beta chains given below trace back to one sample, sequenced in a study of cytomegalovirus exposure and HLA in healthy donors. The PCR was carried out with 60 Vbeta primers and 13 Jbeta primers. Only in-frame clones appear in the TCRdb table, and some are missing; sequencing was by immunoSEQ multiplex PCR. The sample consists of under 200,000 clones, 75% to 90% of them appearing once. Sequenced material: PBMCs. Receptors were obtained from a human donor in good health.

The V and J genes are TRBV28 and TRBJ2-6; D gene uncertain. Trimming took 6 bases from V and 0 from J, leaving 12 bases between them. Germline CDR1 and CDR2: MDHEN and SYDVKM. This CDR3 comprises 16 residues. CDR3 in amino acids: CASSLSGGSGANVLTF. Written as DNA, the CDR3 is TGTGCCAGCAGCCTCTCGGGTGGCTCTGGGGCCAACGTCCTGACTTTC. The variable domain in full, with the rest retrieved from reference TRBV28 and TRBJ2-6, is DVKVTQSSRYLVKRTGEKVFLECVQDMDHENMFWYRQDPGLGLRLIYFSYDVKMKEKGDIPEGYSVSREKKERFSLILESASTNQTSMYLCASSLSGGSGANVLTFGAGSRLTVL.

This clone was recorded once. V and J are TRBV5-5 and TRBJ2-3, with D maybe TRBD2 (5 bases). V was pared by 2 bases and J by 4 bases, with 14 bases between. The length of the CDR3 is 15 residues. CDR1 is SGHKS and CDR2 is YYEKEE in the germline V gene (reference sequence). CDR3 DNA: TGTGCCAGCAGCTTCGGGCTAGCCCCCCCAGATACGCAGTATTTT. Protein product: CASSFGLAPPDTQYF.

CDR3 sequence reads: CASSWDTPTGPSYEQYF. The CDR3 nucleotides read TGTGCCAGCAGCTGGGACACCCCAACGGGGCCATCCTACGAGCAGTACTTC. The chain employs TRBV5-6 and TRBJ2-7; the D gene is possibly TRBD1 (6 bases). The V and J ends lost 3 bases and 1 base respectively, with 20 bases between them. There are 17 residues in the CDR3. Germline lookup yields CDR1 SGHDT and CDR2 YYEEEE.

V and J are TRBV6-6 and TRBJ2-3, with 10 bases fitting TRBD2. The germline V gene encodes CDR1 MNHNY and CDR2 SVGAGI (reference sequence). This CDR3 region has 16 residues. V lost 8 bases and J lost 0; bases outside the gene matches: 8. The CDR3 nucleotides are TGTGCCAGCCCTCTCCTAGCGGGGGAGAGCACAGATACGCAGTATTTT. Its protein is CASPLLAGESTDTQYF.

The DNA for the CDR3 is TGTGCCAGCAGCCGCCCGGACAGATCTAATGAAAAACTGTTTTTT. It specifies CASSRPDRSNEKLFF. The V call is TRBV11-2, the J call TRBJ1-4; possible D gene TRBD1, 6 bases. Germline CDR1 is SGHAT and CDR2 is FQNNGV. Trimming pared 5 bases from V and 3 bases from J, leaving 13 bases between. The CDR3 totals 15 residues.

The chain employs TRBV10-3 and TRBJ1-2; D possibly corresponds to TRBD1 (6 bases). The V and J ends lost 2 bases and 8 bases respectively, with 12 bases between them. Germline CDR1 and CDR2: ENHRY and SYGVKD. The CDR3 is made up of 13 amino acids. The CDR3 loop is CAISERTEGGYTF. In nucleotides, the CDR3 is TGTGCCATCAGTGAGAGGACAGAGGGCGGCTACACCTTC.

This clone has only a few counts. The CDR3 DNA follows: TGTGCCAGCAGCCACACGACAGGGGGCACCTACGAGCAGTACTTC. The encoded protein is CASSHTTGGTYEQYF. The rearrangement uses TRBV7-2 and TRBJ2-7, with 10 bases identical to TRBD1. The V gene's germline CDR1 is SGHTA and CDR2 FQGNSA. Trimming cost V 5 bases and J 2 bases; bases outside gene matches: 6. The CDR3 spans 15 residues.

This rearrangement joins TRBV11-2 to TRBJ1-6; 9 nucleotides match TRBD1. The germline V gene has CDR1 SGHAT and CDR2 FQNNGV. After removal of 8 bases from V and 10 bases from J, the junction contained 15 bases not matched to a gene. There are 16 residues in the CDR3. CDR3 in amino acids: CASRGAGGTGTSPLHF. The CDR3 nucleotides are TGTGCCAGCCGGGGGGCAGGTGGGACAGGGACATCACCCCTCCACTTT.

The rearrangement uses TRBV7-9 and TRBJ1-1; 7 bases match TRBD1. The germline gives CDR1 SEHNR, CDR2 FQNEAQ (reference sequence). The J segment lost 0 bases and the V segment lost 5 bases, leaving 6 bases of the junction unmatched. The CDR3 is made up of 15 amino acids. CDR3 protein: CASSPWGQLNTEAFF. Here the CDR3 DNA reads TGTGCCAGCAGCCCGTGGGGACAGCTGAACACTGAAGCTTTCTTT.

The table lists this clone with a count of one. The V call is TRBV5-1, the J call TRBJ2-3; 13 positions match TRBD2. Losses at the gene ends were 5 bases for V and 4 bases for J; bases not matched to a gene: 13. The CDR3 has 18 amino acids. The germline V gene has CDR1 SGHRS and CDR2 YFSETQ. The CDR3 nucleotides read TGCGCCAGCAGAATCACTAGCGGGGGGGTTGTATTCGCAGATACGCAGTATTTT. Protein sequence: CASRITSGGVVFADTQYF.

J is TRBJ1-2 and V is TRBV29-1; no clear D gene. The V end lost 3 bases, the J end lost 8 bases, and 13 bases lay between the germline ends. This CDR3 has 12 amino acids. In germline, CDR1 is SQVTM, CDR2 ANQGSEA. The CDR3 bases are TGCAGCGTTGATGGGGAGGACCGGGGCTACACCTTC. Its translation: CSVDGEDRGYTF. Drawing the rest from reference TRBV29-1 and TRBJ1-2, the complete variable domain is SAVISQKPSRDICQRGTSLTIQCQVDSQVTMMFWYRQQPGQSLTLIATANQGSEATYESGFVIDKFPISRPNLTFSTLTVSNMSPEDSSIYLCSVDGEDRGYTFGSGTRLTVV.

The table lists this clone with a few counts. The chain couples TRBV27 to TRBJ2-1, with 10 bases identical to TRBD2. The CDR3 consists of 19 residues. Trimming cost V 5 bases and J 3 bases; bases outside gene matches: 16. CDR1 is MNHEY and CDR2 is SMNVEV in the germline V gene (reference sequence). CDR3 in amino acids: CASSTPPDSGGEFYNEQFF. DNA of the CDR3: TGTGCCAGCAGTACCCCCCCAGACAGCGGGGGGGAGTTCTACAATGAGCAGTTCTTC.

In DNA form, the CDR3 reads TGTGCCAGCAGTCTAACCACGGGGAACACTGAAGCTTTCTTT. This sequence encodes CASSLTTGNTEAFF. J is TRBJ1-1 and V is TRBV6-1; no firm D call. Germline CDR1 reads MNHNS; CDR2 reads SASEGT. V shed 5 bases and J shed 1 base, with 11 bases lying between them. The CDR3 has 14 amino acids.

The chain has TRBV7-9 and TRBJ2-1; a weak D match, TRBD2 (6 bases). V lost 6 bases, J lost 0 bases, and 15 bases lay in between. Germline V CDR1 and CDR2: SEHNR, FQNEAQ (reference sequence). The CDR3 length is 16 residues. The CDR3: CASSSRPGSSYNEQFF. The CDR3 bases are TGTGCCAGCAGTTCCCGTCCCGGGAGCTCCTACAATGAGCAGTTCTTC.

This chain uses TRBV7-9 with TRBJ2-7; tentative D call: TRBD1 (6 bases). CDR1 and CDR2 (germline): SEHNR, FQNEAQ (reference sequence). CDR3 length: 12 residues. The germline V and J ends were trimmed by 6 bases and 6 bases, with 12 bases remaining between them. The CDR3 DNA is TGTGCCAGCAGGACGGACAGTTCCGAGCAGTACTTC. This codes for CASRTDSSEQYF. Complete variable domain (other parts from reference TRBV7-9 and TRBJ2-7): DTGVSQNPRHKITKRGQNVTFRCDPISEHNRLYWYRQTLGQGPEFLTYFQNEAQLEKSRLLSDRFSAERPKGSFSTLEIQRTEQGDSAMYLCASRTDSSEQYFGPGTRLTVT.

CDR3 DNA sequence: TGCGCCAGCAGCTTAATTCCGGGAGGCAATCAGCCCCAGCATTTT. As protein: CASSLIPGGNQPQHF. The V call is TRBV5-1, the J call TRBJ1-5, with D hard to call. The V gene's germline CDR1 is SGHRS and CDR2 YFSETQ. V was clipped by 2 bases and J by 2 bases, with 11 bases between them. CDR3 length: 15 residues.

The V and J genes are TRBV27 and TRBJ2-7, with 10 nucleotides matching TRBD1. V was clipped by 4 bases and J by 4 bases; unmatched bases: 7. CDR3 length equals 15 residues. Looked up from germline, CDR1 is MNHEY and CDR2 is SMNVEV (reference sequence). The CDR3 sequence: CASSSRGQGYYEQYF. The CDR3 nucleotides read TGTGCCAGCAGTTCTAGGGGACAGGGGTATTACGAGCAGTACTTC.

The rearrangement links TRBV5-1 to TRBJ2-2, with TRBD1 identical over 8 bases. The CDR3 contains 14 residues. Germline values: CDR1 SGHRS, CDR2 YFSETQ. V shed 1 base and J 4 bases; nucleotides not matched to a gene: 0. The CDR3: CASSLTGGTGELFF. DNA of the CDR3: TGCGCCAGCAGCTTGACAGGGGGCACCGGGGAGCTGTTTTTT.

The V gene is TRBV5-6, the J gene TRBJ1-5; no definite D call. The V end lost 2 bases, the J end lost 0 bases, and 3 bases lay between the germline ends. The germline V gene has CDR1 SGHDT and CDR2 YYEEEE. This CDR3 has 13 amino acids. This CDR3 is CASSFYSNQPQHF. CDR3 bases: TGTGCCAGCAGCTTTTATAGCAATCAGCCCCAGCATTTT.

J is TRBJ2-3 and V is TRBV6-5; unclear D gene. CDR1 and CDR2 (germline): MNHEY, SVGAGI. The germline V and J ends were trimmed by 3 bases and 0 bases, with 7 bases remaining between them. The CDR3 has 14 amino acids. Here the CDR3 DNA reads TGTGCCAGCAGTTATCTGACTAGCACAGATACGCAGTATTTT. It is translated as CASSYLTSTDTQYF.